This T cell receptor (beta chain) was captured by sequencing in a study of blood T cell repertoires in COVID-19. About the study: PBMCs, B-cell-depleted T cells, or T cells provided the cDNA or gDNA that made up the material.

Living in roughly 25 US areas, the participants were between about 18 and 95 years of age. Germline-derived CDR1 and CDR2 are SNHLY and FYNNEI. The CDR3 runs to 16 residues. Trimming shortened V by 1 base and J by 4 bases, and 16 bases separated the two germline ends. The authors' processing: Amplification of reference gene primers provided the estimated nucleated cell counts. Repertoires were generated with immunoSEQ multiplex PCR, while TCRdb's copy carries only in-frame clones and drops some. That table is the source of V, J and clone size, and D and trimming were worked out from the DNA. The table has 100,000 to 150,000 clones, around four fifths seen once; the top ten hold around 2.4%.

The chain recombines TRBV2 with TRBJ1-1; D is perhaps TRBD1 (6 bases). Sequencing was done on a sample of PBMCs or T cells enriched from blood (not recorded which). The TCR sequence derives from a man aged 40-50 years with acute COVID-19. The CDR3 coding sequence is TGTGCCAGCAGTGAAGGATCGGGGGGCGGGAGCACTGAAGCTTTCTTT. This codes for CASSEGSGGGSTEAFF.